These T cell receptor beta chains were read from a single sample in a study of cytomegalovirus exposure and HLA in healthy donors. Clones were read by immunoSEQ multiplex PCR, and TCRdb kept only the in-frame ones, dropping some. The sample holds about 140,000 clones, roughly 70% seen once. The sequencing sample was made of PBMCs. These receptors were collected from a man aged 25-45 years in good health and CMV-seronegative. The CDR3 runs from the conserved cysteine through the conserved F or W. A D gene is named only where the DNA matches it firmly. The size entry is marked missing in some rows and otherwise reads once, few, many or a size class.

v_call: TRBV28
j_call: TRBJ2-1
d_call: TRBD2
clone_size: -
cdr3_nt: TGTGCCAGCAGAGGGGCTTCGGGGGGAGCATCCTACAATGAGCAGTTCTTC
cdr3_aa: CASRGASGGASYNEQFF

v_call: TRBV6-5
j_call: TRBJ2-7
d_call: TRBD2
clone_size: -
cdr3_nt: TGTGCCAGCAGGCGGGGGGACTTTTACTCCTACGAGCAGTACTTC
cdr3_aa: CASRRGDFYSYEQYF

v_call: TRBV10-3
j_call: TRBJ2-2
d_call: -
clone_size: -
cdr3_nt: TGTGCCATCAGTGAAATCGCCGGGGAGCTGTTTTTT
cdr3_aa: CAISEIAGELFF

v_call: TRBV6-6
j_call: TRBJ1-4
d_call: -
clone_size: -
cdr3_nt: TGTGCCAGCAGTTACGTACGGACTAATGAAAAACTGTTTTTT
cdr3_aa: CASSYVRTNEKLFF

v_call: TRBV5-1
j_call: TRBJ1-4
d_call: -
clone_size: -
cdr3_nt: TGCGCCAGCAGCCTCGACAAGCCCAATGAAAAACTGTTTTTT
cdr3_aa: CASSLDKPNEKLFF

v_call: TRBV9
j_call: TRBJ2-7
d_call: -
clone_size: once
cdr3_nt: TGTGCCAGCAGCGTAGACAGCTCCTACGAGCAGTACTTC
cdr3_aa: CASSVDSSYEQYF

v_call: TRBV28
j_call: TRBJ2-1
d_call: -
clone_size: -
cdr3_nt: TGTGCCACCTGCTGCCCCCGGGGCTCCTACAATGAGCAGTTCTTC
cdr3_aa: CATCCPRGSYNEQFF

v_call: TRBV7-9
j_call: TRBJ2-5
d_call: -
clone_size: -
cdr3_nt: TGTGCCAGCAGCTTAGATCGGGTGGAGACCCAGTACTTC
cdr3_aa: CASSLDRVETQYF

v_call: TRBV5-1
j_call: TRBJ2-6
d_call: -
clone_size: once
cdr3_nt: TGCGCCAGCAGCGCTGGACAGAGTGCCAACGTCCTGACTTTC
cdr3_aa: CASSAGQSANVLTF

v_call: TRBV2
j_call: TRBJ2-1
d_call: TRBD2
clone_size: -
cdr3_nt: TGTGCCAGCAGAGTTCTAGCGGGGGGGGACAATGAGCAGTTCTTC
cdr3_aa: CASRVLAGGDNEQFF

v_call: TRBV18
j_call: TRBJ2-3
d_call: -
clone_size: -
cdr3_nt: TGTGCCAGCTCACCAAGGGGAGATACGCAGTATTTT
cdr3_aa: CASSPRGDTQYF

v_call: TRBV5-1
j_call: TRBJ1-3
d_call: -
clone_size: -
cdr3_nt: TGCGCCAGCAGCTCGGGACTCTCCGTTATGACAAACACCATATATTTT
cdr3_aa: CASSSGLSVMTNTIYF

v_call: TRBV30
j_call: TRBJ1-5
d_call: -
clone_size: once
cdr3_nt: TGTGCCTGGAGTGTACAGGGTTTCTATAGCAATCAGCCCCAGCATTTT
cdr3_aa: CAWSVQGFYSNQPQHF

v_call: TRBV29-1
j_call: TRBJ2-1
d_call: -
clone_size: -
cdr3_nt: TGCAGCGTACCCACAGGCCAGAGCTCCTACAATGAGCAGTTCTTC
cdr3_aa: CSVPTGQSSYNEQFF

v_call: TRBV18
j_call: TRBJ1-2
d_call: TRBD1
clone_size: -
cdr3_nt: TGTGCCAGCGCGGACAGGAGCAATAACTATGGCTACACCTTC
cdr3_aa: CASADRSNNYGYTF

v_call: TRBV5-1
j_call: TRBJ1-2
d_call: -
clone_size: -
cdr3_nt: TGCGCCAGCAGCCCAGGACAGAACTATGGCTACACCTTC
cdr3_aa: CASSPGQNYGYTF

v_call: TRBV10-3
j_call: TRBJ2-7
d_call: TRBD2
clone_size: -
cdr3_nt: TGTGCCTCATCTAGCGGGGGACCTTACGAGCAGTACTTC
cdr3_aa: CASSSGGPYEQYF

v_call: TRBV19
j_call: TRBJ1-1
d_call: -
clone_size: -
cdr3_nt: TGTGCCAGTAGTGCGGGCCCAGGACTCATTTCTGAAGCTTTCTTT
cdr3_aa: CASSAGPGLISEAFF

v_call: TRBV19
j_call: TRBJ1-6
d_call: -
clone_size: -
cdr3_nt: TGTGCCAGTAGTATATCGGACAGTAATTCACCCCTCCACTTT
cdr3_aa: CASSISDSNSPLHF

v_call: TRBV7-9
j_call: TRBJ2-1
d_call: -
clone_size: -
cdr3_nt: TGTGCCAGCAGCCGTGAGGTCACCAATGAGCAGTTCTTC
cdr3_aa: CASSREVTNEQFF

v_call: TRBV6-1
j_call: TRBJ2-7
d_call: -
clone_size: -
cdr3_nt: TGTGCCAGCAGTGAATGGGCGACAGAATACTACGAGCAGTACTTC
cdr3_aa: CASSEWATEYYEQYF

v_call: TRBV19
j_call: TRBJ2-1
d_call: TRBD1
clone_size: -
cdr3_nt: TGTGCCACCTCAGGGGGCCTTTTCAATGAGCAGTTCTTC
cdr3_aa: CATSGGLFNEQFF